Following are 32 T cell receptor beta chains from one sample sequenced in a study of tumor-infiltrating lymphocytes in primary liver carcinoma. Reverse transcription of roughly 480 ng total RNA with a constant-region primer produced TCR beta cDNA. Nested multiplex PCR, run for three rounds with slightly modified ARM-PCR, yielded TCR beta libraries. The opening two PCR rounds, about 10 cycles each, paired TRBV1-TRBV30 forward primers with a C-beta reverse primer. TCRdb reprocessed the multiplex PCR reads via MiXCR and lists one record per CDR3 protein. Here the sample spans around 70,000 distinct CDR3 sequences, 55% to 75% being singletons. Unsorted bulk tissue (roughly 18-32 mg) underwent RNA and DNA co-extraction. The specimen was liver tumor tissue from sampling region 4. The subset here: tumor region T4, right-lateral pole. The receptors were gathered from a middle-aged man with primary liver carcinoma and hepatitis B virus infection.

About this clonotype: The germline gene is not matched at one end of the junction; a read error may be the cause. The chain is built from TRBV4-1 and TRBJ2-7; 13 bases align to TRBD2. Germline CDR1 and CDR2: MGHRA and YSYEKL. The CDR3 contains 19 residues. The CDR3: CVSSPSGGLAGVGLDEQYF. In DNA, the CDR3 is TGCGTCAGCAGTCCATCAGGCGGACTAGCGGGAGTCGGGCTCGACGAGCAGTACTTC.

Regarding this clonotype: A junction end diverges from the germline sequence, so it may reflect a read error. CDR3 loop: CVSSLSTCGRAFDVDTQYF. The CDR3 DNA reads as TGTGTCAGCAGTCTCTCGACTTGCGGGAGGGCCTTTGATGTAGATACGCAGTATTTT. The V and J genes are TRBV6-2 or TRBV6-3 and TRBJ2-3; 9 positions match TRBD2. Per germline, CDR1 MNHEY and CDR2 SVGEGT. The CDR3 contains 19 residues.

CDR3: CASLDLGTATYGYTF. CDR3 coding DNA: TGTGCCAGCTTAGATCTAGGGACCGCCACCTATGGCTACACCTTC. The chain employs TRBV11-2 and TRBJ1-2, with a weak D call TRBD1 (5 bases). The CDR3 has 15 amino acids. V dropped 8 bases and J dropped 4 bases, with 20 bases sitting between them. From germline, CDR1 is SGHAT and CDR2 FQNNGV.

With regard to this clonotype: This may be a read error, as it is one base from a much larger clone. The rearrangement links TRBV24-1 to TRBJ2-3; TRBD2 aligns across 10 bases. CDR3 length: 13 amino acids. Germline V gene sequence: CDR1 KGHDR, CDR2 SFDVKD. The CDR3 is CATSDVSGRAQFF. The CDR3, as DNA: TGTGCCACCAGTGATGTGAGCGGGAGGGCGCAGTTTTTT.

For this clonotype: Compared with germline, one end of the junction differs, possibly owing to a read error. The chain carries TRBV6-5 and TRBJ2-3; no clear D gene. The CDR3 loop spans 8 amino acids. Looked up from germline, CDR1 is MNHEY and CDR2 is SVGAGI. CDR3 protein: CTSVTQYF. DNA of the CDR3: TGTACCAGCGTCACACAGTATTTT.

This clonotype was observed a single time. The chain recombines TRBV2 with TRBJ2-7; D could derive from TRBD1 or TRBD2 (5 bases each). Trimming stripped 4 bases from V and 3 bases from J, with 16 bases between. The CDR3 is 15 amino acids. CDR1 is SNHLY and CDR2 is FYNNEI in the germline V gene. The CDR3, as DNA: TGTGCCAGCAGTGTGGAGAGCGGTGGGGGCTACGAGCAGTACTTC. Translation gives CASSVESGGGYEQYF. Supplemented by reference TRBV2 and TRBJ2-7, the full variable domain reads EPEVTQTPSHQVTQMGQEVILRCVPISNHLYFYWYRQILGQKVEFLVSFYNNEISEKSEIFDDQFSVERPDGSNFTLKIRSTKLEDSAMYFCASSVESGGGYEQYFGPGTRLTVT.

In its sample, this clonotype was seen once. The chain has TRBV29-1 and TRBJ2-1; D gene ambiguous. V lost 1 base and J 6 bases, leaving 10 bases between the germline ends. Germline V lookup: CDR1 SQVTM, CDR2 ANQGSEA. The CDR3 is made up of 13 amino acids. DNA of the CDR3: TGCAGCGTTGAAGCTCAGAGGATCAATGAGCAGTTCTTC. Protein product: CSVEAQRINEQFF.

Remarks on this clonotype: A much more abundant neighbour one base away suggests this may be a read error. The chain joins TRBV28 to TRBJ2-7; TRBD2 is a possible D gene (5 bases). The germline V and J ends were trimmed by 11 bases and 3 bases, with 20 bases remaining between them. The CDR3 covers 14 residues. CDR1 is MDHEN, CDR2 SYDVKM, per germline. The CDR3 DNA reads TGTGCCGGCACCCGGGGAACGGACCACTACGAGCAGTACTTC. Amino acids: CAGTRGTDHYEQYF.

To note about this clonotype: Mismatch with germline at one junction end may stem from a read error. V is TRBV4-2 and J is TRBJ2-2; a possible D gene is TRBD2 (5 bases). The CDR3 runs 15 residues. Germline CDR1 reads LGHNA; CDR2 reads YNFKEQ. CDR3 bases: TGCGCCAGCAGCTCTGAGCGGCCGAACACCGGGGAGCTGTTTTTT. As protein: CASSSERPNTGELFF.

This sequence joins TRBV29-1 and TRBJ1-5, with TRBD1 as a possible D gene (5 bases). V lost 6 bases to trimming and J lost 6 bases, with 21 bases between them. The CDR3 sequence is 15 residues long. The germline gives CDR1 SQVTM, CDR2 ANQGSEA. CDR3 coding DNA: TGCAGCGTCGTGACCGGGGGTAGTAACACTCAGCCCCAGCATTTT. It is translated as CSVVTGGSNTQPQHF.

This clonotype occurred once. The V call is TRBV24-1, the J call TRBJ2-6, with D possibly TRBD2 on 5 matching bases. V lost 0 bases and J 4 bases, leaving 15 bases between the germline ends. This CDR3 is built from 18 residues. In germline, CDR1 is KGHDR, CDR2 SFDVKD. This CDR3 reads CATSDLHPVSGGANVLTF. CDR3 nucleotide sequence: TGTGCCACCAGTGATTTGCATCCTGTCTCGGGGGGGGCCAACGTCCTGACTTTC.

As regards this clonotype: The junction departs from the called germline gene at one end, perhaps through a read error. This chain uses TRBV11-2 with TRBJ2-1; 13 nucleotides agree with TRBD2. The CDR3 has 17 residues. Germline V gene data show CDR1 as SGHAT and CDR2 as FQNNGV. CDR3 sequence: CASSTGLAGIGYNEQFF. The CDR3 coding sequence is TGTGCCAGCAGCACGGGACTAGCGGGGATTGGGTATAATGAGCAGTTCTTT.

The chain employs TRBV6-2 or TRBV6-3 and TRBJ2-5; D is unresolved. Germline CDR1 is MNHEY and CDR2 is SVGEGT. The CDR3 sequence is 11 residues long. Between the trimmed V and J ends, which lost 4 bases and 8 bases, there was a span of 8 bases. CDR3 bases: TGTGCCAGCAGTTCTCAGGATACCCAGTACTTC. This codes for CASSSQDTQYF.

On this clonotype itself: A much larger clone is a single base away; this may be a read error. J is TRBJ2-3 and V is TRBV6-5, with D possibly being TRBD1 (5 bases). The CDR3 is made up of 14 amino acids. Germline CDR1 is MNHEY and CDR2 is SVGAGI. The CDR3 spells CACRRTSSTDTQYF. Here the CDR3 DNA reads TGTGCCTGCAGGCGGACATCTAGCACAGATACGCAGTATTTT.

The genes are TRBV6-6 and TRBJ2-3; D is ambiguous. The CDR3 has 15 residues. V was clipped by 6 bases and J by 1 base, with 14 bases between them. CDR1 MNHNY and CDR2 SVGAGI come from the germline V gene (reference sequence). The CDR3 region is CASSPRHSGTDTQYF. The CDR3 DNA follows: TGTGCCAGCAGCCCTAGGCATTCGGGCACAGATACGCAGTATTTT.

Regarding this clonotype: This may stem from a read error, because a much larger clone lies one nucleotide away. V is TRBV6-6 and J is TRBJ1-5; 8 bases are shared with TRBD1. The V segment lost 11 bases and the J segment 2 bases; nucleotides outside the gene matches: 14. The germline CDR1 and CDR2 sequences are MNHNY and SVGAGI (reference sequence). The CDR3 length is 16 residues. The CDR3 sequence is CAAGETGEWGNQPQHF. In DNA, the CDR3 is TGTGCCGCGGGCGAGACAGGGGAATGGGGCAATCAGCCCCAGCATTTT.

The chain recombines TRBV29-1 with TRBJ1-2; TRBD1 is a possible D gene (5 bases). Per germline, CDR1 SQVTM and CDR2 ANQGSEA. CDR3 length: 14 amino acids. V lost 6 bases, J lost 7 bases, and 21 bases lay in between. CDR3 sequence (DNA): TGCAGCGTCGAGGACACCCCAGCCAGATCTGGCTACACCTTC. Amino acid sequence: CSVEDTPARSGYTF.

Worth noting for this clonotype: A junction end diverges from the germline sequence, so it may reflect a read error. The chain carries TRBV28 and TRBJ2-1, with D perhaps given as TRBD1 or TRBD2 (6 bases each). The CDR3 is 15 amino acids. Germline V gene sequence: CDR1 MDHEN, CDR2 SYDVKM. The CDR3 reads CASNLRGEFNNEQFF. The CDR3 DNA is TGTGCCAGCAATTTAAGGGGGGAGTTCAACAATGAGCAGTTCTTC. Full variable domain (outside the CDR3, taken from reference TRBV28 and TRBJ2-1): DVKVTQSSRYLVKRTGEKVFLECVQDMDHENMFWYRQDPGLGLRLIYFSYDVKMKEKGDIPEGYSVSREKKERFSLILESASTNQTSMYLCASNLRGEFNNEQFFGPGTRLTVL.

In its sample, this clonotype was seen once. At one end, the junction sequence differs from germline, possibly due to a read error. The gene calls are TRBV12-3 or TRBV12-4 and TRBJ2-5; D perhaps matches TRBD2 (5 bases). The CDR3 totals 14 residues. CDR3 loop: CASSLGRTQEIQHF. CDR3 nucleotide sequence: TGTGCCAGCAGTTTAGGGCGGACTCAAGAGATCCAGCACTTC.

Concerning this clonotype itself: One end of the junction does not line up with germline, which may come from a read error. V usage is TRBV6-1 and J usage is TRBJ1-1; D possibly corresponds to TRBD1 (6 bases). Germline loops: CDR1 MNHNS, CDR2 SASEGT. The CDR3 runs to 13 residues. In nucleotides, the CDR3 is TGTACCAGCAGTGCACAGGGAGGAGCTGAAGCTTTCTTT. Translation gives CTSSAQGGAEAFF.

Comment on this clonotype: The germline gene is not matched at one end of the junction; a read error may be the cause. CDR3: CTSSLRPETQYF. The CDR3, as DNA: TGTACCAGCAGCTTGAGACCGGAGACCCAGTACTTC. This chain uses TRBV5-4 with TRBJ2-5; D is undetermined. Germline CDR1 and CDR2: SGHNT and YYREEE (reference sequence). The CDR3 runs 12 residues.

As to this clonotype: Compared with germline, one end of the junction differs, possibly owing to a read error. Here the CDR3 reads CASSPGWEETQCF. DNA for the CDR3: TGCGCCAGCAGCCCCGGCTGGGAAGAGACTCAGTGCTTC. The genes are TRBV4-1 and TRBJ2-5; D unresolved. The germline V gene has CDR1 MGHRA and CDR2 YSYEKL. CDR3 size: 13 residues.

Points on this clonotype: The CDR3 carries no conserved terminal phenylalanine or tryptophan, so it likely arises from a read error. The V call is TRBV5-5, the J call TRBJ1-2; no reliable D call. The germline CDR1 and CDR2 sequences are SGHKS and YYEKEE (reference sequence). CDR3 size: 14 residues. The CDR3 coding sequence is TGTGCCAGGAGCTTGGAAGGCGCGAACTATGGTTACACCCTC. This encodes CARSLEGANYGYTL.

On this clonotype: A single base separates this from a much larger clone, so it may be a read error. The chain couples TRBV5-1 to TRBJ1-1, with TRBD1 identical over 7 bases. The germline V gene has CDR1 SGHRS and CDR2 YFSETQ. The CDR3 is 14 residues long. The CDR3 sequence is CAGSEGGANTEAFF. In DNA, the CDR3 is TGCGCCGGCAGCGAAGGGGGCGCGAACACTGAAGCTTTCTTT.

This clonotype was seen ten or more times. This rearrangement joins TRBV10-2 to TRBJ2-7; tentatively, D is TRBD2 (6 bases). The ends were cut back, 0 bases at V and 3 bases at J, with 18 bases in the middle. CDR3 length: 17 amino acids. Germline V gene data show CDR1 as WSHSY and CDR2 as SAAADI. In DNA form, the CDR3 reads TGCGCCAGCAGTGAGTCGAGGTACGGGAGTGATGGCTACGAGCAGTACTTC. Its translation: CASSESRYGSDGYEQYF.

In its sample, this clonotype was seen many times. The chain joins TRBV5-1 to TRBJ1-2, with D possibly TRBD1 on 6 matching bases. Deletions cut 4 bases from V and 1 base from J, with 8 bases between. The CDR3 consists of 13 residues. CDR1 and CDR2 (germline): SGHRS, YFSETQ. CDR3 in amino acids: CASSPDSNYGYTF. CDR3 DNA sequence: TGCGCCAGCAGCCCGGACAGTAACTATGGCTACACCTTC.

The chain employs TRBV20-1 and TRBJ2-1; D unclear. The germline CDR1 and CDR2 sequences are DFQATT and SNEGSKA (reference sequence). CDR3 length equals 14 residues. V lost 0 bases to trimming and J lost 7 bases, with 13 bases between them. This CDR3 is CSARDDLVSNEQFF. Written as DNA, the CDR3 is TGCAGTGCTAGAGATGATCTGGTGTCGAATGAGCAGTTCTTC.

Notes on this clonotype: A much larger clone lies one base from this, so it may be a read error. V is TRBV30 and J is TRBJ1-4; D not resolved. Germline assignment: CDR1 GTSNPN and CDR2 SVGIG (reference sequence). The CDR3 has 14 residues. The CDR3 spells CTLNPPEWNEKLFF. As DNA, the CDR3 is TGTACCTTGAACCCTCCGGAGTGGAATGAAAAACTGTTTTTT.

Points on this clonotype: One end of the junction is discordant with germline, which a read error may explain. This chain links TRBV29-1 with TRBJ2-7; D gene uncertain. The germline CDR1 and CDR2 sequences are SQVTM and ANQGSEA. The CDR3 runs 12 residues. In DNA, the CDR3 is TGCGGCGCCAACGGCAACTCCTACGAGCAGCACTTC. As protein: CGANGNSYEQHF.

This rearrangement joins TRBV11-2 to TRBJ2-3; D remains ambiguous. This CDR3 has 14 amino acids. The germline V gene has CDR1 SGHAT and CDR2 FQNNGV. With 3 bases removed from V and 4 bases from J, the gap between germline ends came to 11 bases. The CDR3 coding sequence is TGTGCCAGCAGCTTCATAGATAACGCAGATACGCAGTATTTT. This sequence encodes CASSFIDNADTQYF.

V gene TRBV29-1 combines with J gene TRBJ2-7, with 10 nucleotides matching TRBD1. CDR1 is SQVTM, CDR2 ANQGSEA, per germline. Germline trimming cut 0 bases from V and 3 bases from J; bases unmatched to any gene: 8. This CDR3 spans 16 amino acids. The CDR3 nucleotides read TGCAGCGTTGAAGAAGAAGAAGGACAGGGGGTCTACGAGCAGTACTTC. Its protein product is CSVEEEEGQGVYEQYF.

The rearrangement joins TRBV6-1 to TRBJ2-3; TRBD1 matches 8 bases. CDR3 length equals 15 residues. The V gene's germline CDR1 is MNHNS and CDR2 SASEGT. Trimming at V came to 7 bases and at J to 8 bases, leaving 14 bases not matched to a gene. Here the CDR3 reads CASKDRVWGAATQYF. In nucleotides, the CDR3 is TGTGCCAGCAAGGACAGGGTATGGGGTGCGGCTACGCAGTATTTT.